The rows below give T cell receptor beta chains drawn from one sample of a study of shared clonotypes between healthy human individuals. TCRdb's copy holds only in-frame clones and misses some; the assay was immunoSEQ multiplex PCR. Here the sample spans some 2,000,000 clones, 90% to 95% being singletons. The sample consisted of naive CD4+ T cells sorted from blood. The receptors were gathered from a man younger than 35 in good health. Both conserved end residues are part of each CDR3. Only some rows state a clone size, as once, few, many or a class for expanded clones.

v_call clone_size cdr3_aa
TRBV10-1 . CASSGSISAGELFF
TRBV28 . CASSFRQKNTGELFF
TRBV11-2 . CASSFSGTGGTEAFF
TRBV2 . CASSVGRDGGYTF
TRBV6-1 . CASSLISLDTQYF
TRBV7-9 . CASSPAGGGSEYEQYF
TRBV28 . CASSHRTYEQYF
TRBV4-1 . CASSHELAGNYEQYF
TRBV5-1 . CASSLRTSGNYDNEQFF
TRBV4-3 . CASSQDLAGGPTDTQYF
TRBV20-1 . CSAKKQGPPFF
TRBV6-5 . CASRDRAGGNIQYF
TRBV18 . CASSPGLAGGPGTDTQYF
TRBV7-3 . CASSPDGSNTQYF
TRBV28 many CASSYPDRVYEQYF
TRBV27 . CASSLFAGGNQPQHF
TRBV9 . CASSVSSLETQYF
TRBV28 . CASSPAPRGRPEAQYF
TRBV7-2 . CASSVREVGVYGYTF
TRBV7-2 . CASSLGGDSYEQYF
TRBV28 . CASKERRGPGNTIYF
TRBV7-3 . CASSPPGTVYEQYF
TRBV25-1 . CASSATRGTYEQYF
TRBV9 few CASSPSGGQETQYF
TRBV7-9 few CASSRGSSGANVLTF
TRBV29-1 . CSVGGVTGKEQFF
TRBV5-1 once CASSLVQGEGNIQYF